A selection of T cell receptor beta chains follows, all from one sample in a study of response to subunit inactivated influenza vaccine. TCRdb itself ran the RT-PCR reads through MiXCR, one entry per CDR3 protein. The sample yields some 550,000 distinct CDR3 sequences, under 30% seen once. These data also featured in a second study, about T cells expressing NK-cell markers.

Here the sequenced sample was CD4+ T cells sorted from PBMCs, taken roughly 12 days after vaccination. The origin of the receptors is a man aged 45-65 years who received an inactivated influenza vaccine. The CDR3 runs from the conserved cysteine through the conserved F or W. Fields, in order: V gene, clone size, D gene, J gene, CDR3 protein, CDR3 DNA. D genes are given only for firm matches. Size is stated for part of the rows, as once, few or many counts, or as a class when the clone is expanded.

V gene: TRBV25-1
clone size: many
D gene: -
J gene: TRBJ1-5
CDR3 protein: CASSDGNQPQHF
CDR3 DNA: TGTGCCAGCAGTGATGGGAATCAGCCCCAGCATTTT

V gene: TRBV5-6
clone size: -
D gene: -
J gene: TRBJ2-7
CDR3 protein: CASSPGRRSEQYF
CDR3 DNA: TGTGCCAGCAGCCCGGGGAGGAGGAGTGAGCAGTACTTC

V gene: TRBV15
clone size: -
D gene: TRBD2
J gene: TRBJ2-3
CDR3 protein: CATSRPGTSGTNTQYF
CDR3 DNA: TGTGCCACCAGCAGACCTGGGACTAGCGGGACGAATACGCAGTATTTT

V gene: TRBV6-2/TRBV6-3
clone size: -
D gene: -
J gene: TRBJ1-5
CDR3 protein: CASSYSRGGGNQPQHF
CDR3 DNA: TGTGCCAGCAGTTACTCGCGGGGGGGCGGCAATCAGCCCCAGCATTTT

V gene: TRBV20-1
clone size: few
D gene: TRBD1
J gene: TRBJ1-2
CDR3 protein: CSARQGVLSGYTF
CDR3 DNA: TGCAGTGCTCGACAGGGGGTATTAAGTGGCTACACCTTC

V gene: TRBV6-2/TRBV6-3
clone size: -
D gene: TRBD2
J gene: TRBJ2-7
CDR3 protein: CASSYLPGRGTSYEQYF
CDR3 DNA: TGTGCCAGCAGTTATTTACCGGGGCGGGGGACCTCCTACGAGCAGTACTTC

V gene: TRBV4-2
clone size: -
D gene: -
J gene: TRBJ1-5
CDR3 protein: CASSQDLGQGINQPQHF
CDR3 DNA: TGTGCCAGCAGCCAAGATTTGGGGCAGGGGATCAATCAGCCCCAGCATTTT

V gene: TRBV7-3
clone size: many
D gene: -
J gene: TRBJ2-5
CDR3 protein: CASSSMGGQETQYF
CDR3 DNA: TGTGCCAGCAGCTCAATGGGGGGCCAAGAGACCCAGTACTTC

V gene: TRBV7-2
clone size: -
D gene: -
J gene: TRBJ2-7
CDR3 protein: CASSPQGGGPLEQYF
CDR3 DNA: TGTGCCAGCAGCCCCCAGGGGGGCGGCCCGTTGGAGCAGTACTTC

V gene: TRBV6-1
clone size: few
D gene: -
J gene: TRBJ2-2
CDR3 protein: CASSRQDPNTGELFF
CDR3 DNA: TGTGCCAGCAGCCGACAGGACCCGAACACCGGGGAGCTGTTTTTT

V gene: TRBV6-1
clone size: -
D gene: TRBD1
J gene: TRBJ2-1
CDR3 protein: CASSLTGMPYNEQFF
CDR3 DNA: TGTGCCAGCAGTCTGACAGGGATGCCCTACAATGAGCAGTTCTTC

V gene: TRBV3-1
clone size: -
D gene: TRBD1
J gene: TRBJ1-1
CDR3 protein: CASSQYGQAETEAFF
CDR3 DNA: TGTGCCAGCAGCCAATATGGACAGGCGGAGACTGAAGCTTTCTTT

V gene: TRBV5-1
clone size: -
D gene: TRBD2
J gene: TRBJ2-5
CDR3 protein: CASSLGTSGRAAETQYF
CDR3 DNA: TGCGCCAGCAGCTTGGGGACTAGCGGGAGGGCCGCAGAGACCCAGTACTTC

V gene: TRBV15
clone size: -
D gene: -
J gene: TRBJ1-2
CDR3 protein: CATSREHTGPYGYTF
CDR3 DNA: TGTGCCACCAGCAGAGAGCACACAGGGCCCTATGGCTACACCTTC

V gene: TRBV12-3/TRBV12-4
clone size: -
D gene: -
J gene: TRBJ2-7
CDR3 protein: CASSFLPGSGYEQYF
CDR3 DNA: TGTGCCAGCAGTTTTCTTCCAGGGAGCGGGTACGAGCAGTACTTC

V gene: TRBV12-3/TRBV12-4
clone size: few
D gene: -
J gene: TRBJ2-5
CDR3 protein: CASSSPNSDRFQETQYF
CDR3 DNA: TGTGCCAGCAGTTCCCCAAACTCCGACAGGTTCCAAGAGACCCAGTACTTC

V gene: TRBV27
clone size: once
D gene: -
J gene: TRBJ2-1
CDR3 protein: CASSLRGQSSYNEQFF
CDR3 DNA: TGTGCCAGCAGTTTAAGAGGACAAAGCTCCTACAATGAGCAGTTCTTC

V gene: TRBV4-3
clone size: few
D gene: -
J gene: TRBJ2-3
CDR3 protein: CASSQGIIPGQNTQYF
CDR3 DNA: TGCGCCAGCAGCCAAGGTATAATACCGGGACAAAATACGCAGTATTTT

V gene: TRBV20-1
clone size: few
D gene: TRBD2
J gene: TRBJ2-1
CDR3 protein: CSARGVSGTEQFF
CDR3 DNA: TGCAGTGCTAGAGGAGTTAGCGGGACTGAGCAGTTCTTC

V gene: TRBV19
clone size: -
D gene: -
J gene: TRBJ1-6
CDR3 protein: CASRVSVVNSPLHF
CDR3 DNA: TGTGCCAGTAGAGTTTCCGTGGTGAATTCACCCCTCCACTTT

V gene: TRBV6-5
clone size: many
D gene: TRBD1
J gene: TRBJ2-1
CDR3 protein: CASSYATNRGNEQFF
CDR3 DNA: TGTGCCAGCAGTTACGCGACAAACAGGGGCAATGAGCAGTTCTTC

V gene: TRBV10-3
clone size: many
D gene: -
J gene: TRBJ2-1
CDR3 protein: CAISESGGAYNEQFF
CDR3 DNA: TGTGCCATCAGTGAGTCAGGGGGGGCCTACAATGAGCAGTTCTTC

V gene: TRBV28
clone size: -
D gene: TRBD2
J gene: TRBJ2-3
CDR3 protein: CASSLGLAGGRRTQYF
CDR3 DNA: TGTGCCAGCAGTTTGGGCCTAGCGGGGGGGCGGAGAACGCAGTATTTT

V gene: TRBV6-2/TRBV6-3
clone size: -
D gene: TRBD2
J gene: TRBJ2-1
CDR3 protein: CASSYAASGANEQFF
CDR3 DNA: TGTGCCAGCAGTTACGCGGCTAGCGGGGCCAATGAGCAGTTCTTC

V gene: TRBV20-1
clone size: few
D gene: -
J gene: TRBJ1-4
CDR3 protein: CSALANEKLFF
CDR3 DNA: TGCAGTGCTCTAGCTAATGAAAAACTGTTTTTT

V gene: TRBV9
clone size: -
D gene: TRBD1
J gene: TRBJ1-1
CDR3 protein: CASGDRGVREAFF
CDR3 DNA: TGTGCCAGCGGGGACAGGGGGGTCCGTGAAGCTTTCTTT

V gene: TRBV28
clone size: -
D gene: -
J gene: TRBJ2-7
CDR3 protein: CASQGSSYEQYF
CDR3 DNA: TGTGCCAGTCAGGGGTCCTCCTACGAGCAGTACTTC

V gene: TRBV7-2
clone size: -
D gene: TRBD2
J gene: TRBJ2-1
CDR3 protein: CASSLAAGGSSYNEQFF
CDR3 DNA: TGTGCCAGCAGCTTAGCGGCGGGGGGAAGCTCCTACAATGAGCAGTTCTTC

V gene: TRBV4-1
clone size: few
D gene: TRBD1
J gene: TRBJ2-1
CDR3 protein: CASSIRTSGTGYNEQFF
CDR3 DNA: TGCGCCAGCAGCATACGAACGTCCGGGACAGGGTACAATGAGCAGTTCTTC